Following are 18 T cell receptor beta chains from one sample sequenced in a study of shared clonotypes between healthy human individuals. Assay used: immunoSEQ multiplex PCR; TCRdb lists only in-frame clones, some missing. The sample has about 2.5 million clones, 85% to 95% seen once. The sequenced material came from naive CD4+ T cells from PBMCs. Sample subset: CD45RA+ positively selected. All receptors come from a man between 18 and 29 years old in good health. Some clones in this sample may be carry-over from other donors' samples.

The chain couples TRBV25-1 to TRBJ2-3; 10 bases agree with TRBD2. CDR1 and CDR2 (germline): MGHDK, SYGVNS. Trimming cost V 6 bases and J 2 bases; bases outside gene matches: 8. There are 16 residues in the CDR3. The CDR3 DNA sequence: TGTGCCAGCAGCTCAACTAGCGGGAATTCCACAGATACGCAGTATTTT. Its translation: CASSSTSGNSTDTQYF.

The CDR3 is CASSSGGTGSLAGKETQYF. CDR3 nucleotides: TGTGCCAGCAGCTCCGGGGGGACAGGATCGTTAGCGGGGAAAGAGACCCAGTACTTC. The chain has TRBV5-4 and TRBJ2-5; D possibly matches TRBD1 or TRBD2 (8 bases each). Deletions cut 3 bases from V and 3 bases from J, with 27 bases between. The CDR3 covers 19 residues. Germline lookup yields CDR1 SGHNT and CDR2 YYREEE (reference sequence).

This chain's CDR3 is CASSYSTATGELFF. The CDR3 coding sequence is TGTGCCAGCAGTTACTCAACAGCCACCGGGGAGCTGTTTTTT. The V gene is TRBV6-5, the J gene TRBJ2-2; D is ambiguous. The germline CDR1 and CDR2 sequences are MNHEY and SVGAGI. The ends were cut back, 0 bases at V and 4 bases at J, with 6 bases in the middle. The CDR3 length is 14 residues.

The gene calls are TRBV28 and TRBJ2-3, with D possibly matching TRBD1 (6 bases). The CDR3 has 16 residues. From germline, CDR1 is MDHEN and CDR2 SYDVKM. The V end was cut by 3 bases, the J end by 2 bases, with 15 bases between. CDR3 amino acids: CASSFLGQKLTDTQYF. CDR3 nucleotides: TGTGCCAGCAGTTTTCTAGGACAGAAACTCACAGATACGCAGTATTTT.

The CDR3 reads CASSSAPWGVYGYTF. In DNA form, the CDR3 reads TGTGCCAGCAGTTCCGCTCCGTGGGGGGTCTATGGCTACACCTTC. The chain couples TRBV27 to TRBJ1-2; the D gene is possibly TRBD1 (5 bases). The CDR3 sequence is 15 residues long. Per germline, CDR1 MNHEY and CDR2 SMNVEV (reference sequence). Trimming left V 4 bases short and J 4 bases short, with 16 bases between.

The rearrangement uses TRBV18 and TRBJ2-7; TRBD1 matches at 7 bases. Germline CDR1 and CDR2: KGHSH and LQKENI. This CDR3 region has 15 residues. The V segment lost 5 bases and the J segment 1 base; nucleotides outside the gene matches: 8. The CDR3 region has the DNA TGTGCCAGCTCAATAACGGCAGGGGGTTCCTACGAGCAGTACTTC. It codes for CASSITAGGSYEQYF.

Note on this clone: Other nucleotide sequences in the sample specify the same CDR3. This chain links TRBV5-1 with TRBJ1-1; possible D gene TRBD1, 5 bases. The CDR3 length is 14 residues. Between the trimmed V and J ends, which lost 0 bases and 5 bases, there was a span of 11 bases. Germline V lookup: CDR1 SGHRS, CDR2 YFSETQ. The CDR3 here is CASSLGRGGTEAFF. DNA of the CDR3: TGCGCCAGCAGCTTGGGCCGGGGGGGAACTGAAGCTTTCTTT.

The chain couples TRBV28 to TRBJ2-1; D is uncertain. Germline V gene sequence: CDR1 MDHEN, CDR2 SYDVKM. CDR3 size: 13 residues. Deletions cut 4 bases from V and 3 bases from J, with 7 bases between. The CDR3 is CASSSRVYNEQFF. In DNA, the CDR3 is TGTGCCAGCAGTTCCCGGGTCTACAATGAGCAGTTCTTC.

The chain joins TRBV28 to TRBJ1-5, with 7 bases lining up with TRBD1. Germline V gene sequence: CDR1 MDHEN, CDR2 SYDVKM. This CDR3 comprises 14 residues. The J segment lost 7 bases and the V segment lost 2 bases, leaving 5 bases of the junction unmatched. The CDR3 DNA reads TGTGCCAGCAGTTTAACAGGGGACCGGCAGCCCCAGCATTTT. It specifies CASSLTGDRQPQHF.

The genes are TRBV14 and TRBJ2-3; D is perhaps TRBD2 (6 bases). With 2 bases removed from V and 2 bases from J, the gap between germline ends came to 14 bases. Germline CDR1 and CDR2: SGHDN and FVKESK. The CDR3 spans 16 residues. Written as DNA, the CDR3 is TGTGCCAGCAGCCAACCTGCTGCGGACTACACAGATACGCAGTATTTT. Its translation is CASSQPAADYTDTQYF. The full variable domain, with the rest looked up from reference TRBV14 and TRBJ2-3, is EAGVTQFPSHSVIEKGQTVTLRCDPISGHDNLYWYRRVMGKEIKFLLHFVKESKQDESGMPNNRFLAERTGGTYSTLKVQPAELEDSGVYFCASSQPAADYTDTQYFGPGTRLTVL.

The sample holds one count of this clone. The chain uses TRBV2 and TRBJ2-5, with D perhaps matching TRBD1 (6 bases). The CDR3 totals 16 residues. Germline lookup yields CDR1 SNHLY and CDR2 FYNNEI. V gave up 2 bases and J gave up 5 bases, with 18 bases separating them. The CDR3 loop reads CASSESRWGLKETQYF. CDR3 bases: TGTGCCAGCAGTGAATCGAGATGGGGGCTCAAGGAGACCCAGTACTTC.

CDR3 sequence reads: CASSLTVHEQYF. CDR3 in DNA: TGCGCCAGCAGCCTGACAGTGCACGAGCAGTACTTC. This chain uses TRBV5-1 with TRBJ2-7; weak D call: TRBD1 (5 bases). CDR1 and CDR2 (germline): SGHRS, YFSETQ. This CDR3 is built from 12 residues. The V and J ends lost 4 bases and 5 bases respectively, with 10 bases between them.

This clone occurred once. J is TRBJ2-5 and V is TRBV5-1; 9 bases match TRBD2. V trimming: 6 bases; J trimming: 5 bases; junction bases outside the gene matches: 11. The length of the CDR3 is 15 residues. Per the germline V gene, CDR1 is SGHRS and CDR2 is YFSETQ. In DNA form, the CDR3 reads TGCGCCAGCACCGCCGTTGGGACTAGCAGGGAGACCCAGTACTTC. Its translation is CASTAVGTSRETQYF.

The V call is TRBV2, the J call TRBJ1-1; perhaps TRBD1 as D (6 bases). CDR3 length: 13 residues. V lost 5 bases and J 2 bases, leaving 9 bases between the germline ends. Looked up from germline, CDR1 is SNHLY and CDR2 is FYNNEI. This CDR3 reads CASSRRGNTEAFF. CDR3 DNA sequence: TGTGCCAGCAGTCGCAGGGGTAACACTGAAGCTTTCTTT. The full variable domain, in which reference TRBV2 and TRBJ1-1 provide the parts outside the CDR3, is EPEVTQTPSHQVTQMGQEVILRCVPISNHLYFYWYRQILGQKVEFLVSFYNNEISEKSEIFDDQFSVERPDGSNFTLKIRSTKLEDSAMYFCASSRRGNTEAFFGQGTRLTVV.

This clone was detected once. This chain joins TRBV7-8 and TRBJ2-1; D is undetermined. Germline values: CDR1 SGHVS, CDR2 FQNEAQ. This CDR3 spans 18 amino acids. The V and J ends lost 0 bases and 1 base respectively, with 16 bases between them. This CDR3 is CASSLAPPVGKSYNEQFF. In DNA form, the CDR3 reads TGTGCCAGCAGCTTAGCCCCCCCGGTAGGGAAATCCTACAATGAGCAGTTCTTC.

The chain employs TRBV6-1 and TRBJ2-3; 9 bases are a match to TRBD2. Germline lookup yields CDR1 MNHNS and CDR2 SASEGT. The ends lost 2 bases at V and 2 bases at J; junction bases unmatched: 8. The CDR3 is 17 residues long. Written as DNA, the CDR3 is TGTGCCAGCAGTGAACAAGGACTAGCGCTCCCCACAGATACGCAGTATTTT. This gives the protein CASSEQGLALPTDTQYF.

The gene calls are TRBV7-9 and TRBJ2-2; D may be TRBD1 or TRBD2 (5 bases each). The ends were cut back, 5 bases at V and 6 bases at J, with 16 bases in the middle. The CDR3 length is 15 residues. Germline lookup yields CDR1 SEHNR and CDR2 FQNEAQ (reference sequence). CDR3 DNA sequence: TGTGCCAGCAGCACCGGGGCGACGTCCGCCGGGGAGCTGTTTTTT. Translated: CASSTGATSAGELFF.

As to this clone: The same CDR3 is also encoded by other DNA sequences in this sample. The V and J genes are TRBV9 and TRBJ2-7; 8 bases are a match to TRBD1. The CDR3 has 14 residues. Germline trimming cut 4 bases from V and 0 bases from J; bases unmatched to any gene: 3. Germline V lookup: CDR1 SGDLS, CDR2 YYNGEE. The CDR3 loop reads CASSTGQGSYEQYF. The CDR3 region has the DNA TGTGCCAGCAGCACCGGACAGGGCTCCTACGAGCAGTACTTC.